This T cell receptor (beta chain) was sequenced in a study of technical replicates of blood from several donors. Per germline, CDR1 SEHNR and CDR2 FQNEAQ (reference sequence). The CDR3 is made up of 15 amino acids. Losses at the gene ends were 5 bases for V and 4 bases for J; bases not matched to a gene: 10. The protocol was immunoSEQ multiplex PCR, while the TCRdb copy is restricted to in-frame clones and leaves out a portion. The sample has roughly 60,000 clones, 80% to 95% seen once. Material for sequencing was PBMCs. V usage is TRBV7-9 and J usage is TRBJ1-2, with 7 bases identical to TRBD1. This clonotype was sampled from a human donor in good health. Some clones in this sample may be carry-over from other donors' samples. The CDR3 loop is CASSPVTGPGYGYTF. Written as DNA, the CDR3 is TGTGCCAGCAGCCCCGTGACAGGGCCAGGCTATGGCTACACCTTC.